What follows are 15 T cell receptor beta chains derived from one specimen sequenced in a study of CD8 T cells in ankylosing spondylitis. TCRdb reanalysed the 5' RACE reads using MiXCR and keeps one entry per CDR3 protein. The repertoire includes fewer than 450,000 distinct CDR3 sequences, roughly 15% of them detected once, and 1% sits in the top ten. Study-wide points: There was a TCR beta motif, made of several highly homologous variants, that appeared characteristic of ankylosing spondylitis blood.

No cognate antigen is known for these TCRs. The sequencing input was blood, either unsorted or a sorted T cell fraction (not recorded which). These receptors came from a male donor with ankylosing spondylitis.

This chain uses TRBV6-2 or TRBV6-3 with TRBJ2-3; 11 nucleotides match TRBD2. Germline-derived CDR1 and CDR2 are MNHEY and SVGEGT. The CDR3 is 20 amino acids. The junction had 15 bases not matched to a gene; V was cut back by 4 bases and J by 0 bases. The CDR3 here is CASSFPSAASGGTSTDTQYF. The CDR3 nucleotides are TGTGCCAGCAGTTTCCCCAGCGCAGCTAGCGGGGGGACTAGCACAGATACGCAGTATTTT.

This clonotype was counted only a few times. The chain recombines TRBV5-4 with TRBJ2-3; D is undetermined. This CDR3 comprises 19 residues. Per germline, CDR1 SGHNT and CDR2 YYREEE (reference sequence). V shed 0 bases and J shed 1 base, with 21 bases lying between them. CDR3 residues: CASSLGQATLSPRTDTQYF. The CDR3 coding sequence is TGTGCCAGCAGCTTGGGGCAGGCCACTCTCTCTCCCCGCACAGATACGCAGTATTTT.

This clonotype was detected only a few times. V gene TRBV20-1 combines with J gene TRBJ2-4; 7 nucleotides line up with TRBD2. Per the germline V gene, CDR1 is DFQATT and CDR2 is SNEGSKA (reference sequence). This CDR3 comprises 13 residues. The V and J ends lost 6 bases and 7 bases, in that order; junction bases with no gene match: 9. In nucleotides, the CDR3 is TGCAGTGCCGCCCGCGGGGGTGAGAACATTCAGTACTTC. Translated: CSAARGGENIQYF.

This clonotype occurred a few times. J is TRBJ2-3 and V is TRBV20-1, with 7 bases aligning to TRBD2. The CDR3 is made up of 17 amino acids. The germline gives CDR1 DFQATT, CDR2 SNEGSKA (reference sequence). V lost 1 base to trimming and J lost 0 bases; unmatched junction nucleotides: 10. The CDR3 nucleotides read TGCAGTGCTAGAGTCTTAGGAACTAGCGTCAGCACAGATACGCAGTATTTT. This codes for CSARVLGTSVSTDTQYF.

This clonotype was seen a few times. The CDR3 DNA follows: TGTGCCAGCAGCTTGCTAGCGGGACCCCTGGGCGATGAGCAGTTCTTC. Its translation is CASSLLAGPLGDEQFF. This chain joins TRBV11-2 and TRBJ2-1, with 9 bases lining up with TRBD2. Germline lookup yields CDR1 SGHAT and CDR2 FQNNGV. CDR3 length: 16 residues. Trimming at V came to 3 bases and at J to 8 bases, leaving 11 bases not matched to a gene. The whole variable domain, remainder taken from reference TRBV11-2 and TRBJ2-1, is EAGVAQSPRYKIIEKRQSVAFWCNPISGHATLYWYQQILGQGPKLLIQFQNNGVVDDSQLPKDRFSAERLKGVDSTLKIQPAKLEDSAVYLCASSLLAGPLGDEQFFGPGTRLTVL.

CDR3 DNA sequence: TGCAGCGTTAAAGGCAGGGGACGCGGGAACACTGAAGCTTTCTTT. It is translated as CSVKGRGRGNTEAFF. The chain has TRBV29-1 and TRBJ1-1, with D possibly matching TRBD1 (6 bases). V lost 5 bases, J lost 1 base, and 17 bases lay in between. The CDR3 consists of 15 residues. The V gene's germline CDR1 is SQVTM and CDR2 ANQGSEA. The entire variable domain, with the rest obtained from reference TRBV29-1 and TRBJ1-1, is as follows: SAVISQKPSRDICQRGTSLTIQCQVDSQVTMMFWYRQQPGQSLTLIATANQGSEATYESGFVIDKFPISRPNLTFSTLTVSNMSPEDSSIYLCSVKGRGRGNTEAFFGQGTRLTVV.

This clonotype came up a few times. The chain combines TRBV5-1 with TRBJ1-4; maybe TRBD1 (5 bases). This CDR3 spans 17 amino acids. CDR1 SGHRS and CDR2 YFSETQ come from the germline V gene. Deletions cut 0 bases from V and 6 bases from J, with 18 bases between. CDR3 region: CASSLVGRPRGDEKLFF. CDR3 DNA sequence: TGCGCCAGCAGCTTGGTGGGTCGGCCTAGGGGCGATGAAAAACTGTTTTTT.

This clonotype was recorded many times. This CDR3 reads CASSLDPGQGRNEQFF. The CDR3 coding sequence is TGCGCCAGCAGCTTAGACCCGGGACAGGGAAGGAATGAGCAGTTCTTC. The V and J genes are TRBV5-1 and TRBJ2-1; 9 bases align to TRBD1. Germline assignment: CDR1 SGHRS and CDR2 YFSETQ. The CDR3 consists of 16 residues. Germline trimming cut 2 bases from V and 7 bases from J; bases unmatched to any gene: 10.

This clonotype was seen a handful of times. J is TRBJ2-1 and V is TRBV6-5, with D perhaps TRBD1 or TRBD2 (5 bases each). CDR1 is MNHEY and CDR2 is SVGAGI in the germline V gene. V dropped 4 bases and J dropped 0 bases, with 16 bases sitting between them. The CDR3 is 17 amino acids. The CDR3 DNA follows: TGTGCCAGCAGTTCCCGCCCGTCAGGGAGCTCCTACAATGAGCAGTTCTTC. Amino acid sequence: CASSSRPSGSSYNEQFF.

In this sample, this clonotype turned up a few times. CDR3 protein: CASSYQQGGDEKLFF. CDR3 nucleotide sequence: TGTGCCAGCAGCTATCAACAGGGAGGTGATGAAAAACTGTTTTTT. V usage is TRBV7-9 and J usage is TRBJ1-4; weak D call: TRBD1 (6 bases). Germline assignment: CDR1 SEHNR and CDR2 FQNEAQ (reference sequence). The ends were cut back, 4 bases at V and 6 bases at J, with 15 bases in the middle. The CDR3 is 15 residues long.

The table lists this clonotype with a few counts. This sequence joins TRBV12-5 and TRBJ2-2; D unclear. Germline V lookup: CDR1 LGHNT, CDR2 FRNRAP. The V gene lost 10 bases and the J gene lost 2 bases, with 8 bases spanning the gap. This CDR3 comprises 12 residues. This chain's CDR3 is CATKGNTGELFF. CDR3 bases: TGTGCTACCAAAGGAAACACCGGGGAGCTGTTTTTT.

The chain employs TRBV7-2 and TRBJ1-1, with no clear D. Deletions cut 4 bases from V and 2 bases from J, with 14 bases between. CDR3 length: 15 amino acids. Germline CDR1 SGHTA, CDR2 FQGNSA. The CDR3 loop reads CASSSSPVGNTEAFF. CDR3 DNA sequence: TGTGCCAGCAGCTCCTCCCCCGTTGGTAACACTGAAGCTTTCTTT.

This clonotype has ten or more counts. This chain joins TRBV24-1 and TRBJ1-1; D unclear. Trimming stripped 3 bases from V and 1 base from J, with 8 bases between. In germline, CDR1 is KGHDR, CDR2 SFDVKD. The CDR3 is 14 residues long. CDR3 loop: CATSDRDQNTEAFF. CDR3 nucleotide sequence: TGTGCCACCAGTGATCGAGATCAGAACACTGAAGCTTTCTTT.

In its sample, this clonotype was seen a few times. The chain recombines TRBV3-1 with TRBJ2-7, with TRBD1 as a possible D gene (6 bases). Between the trimmed V and J ends, which lost 0 bases and 2 bases, there was a span of 14 bases. There are 16 residues in the CDR3. Germline CDR1 reads LGHDT; CDR2 reads YNNKEL (reference sequence). The chain's CDR3 is CASSQEGPGDPYEQYF. In DNA, the CDR3 is TGTGCCAGCAGCCAAGAAGGCCCAGGGGACCCCTACGAGCAGTACTTC.

This clonotype turned up a few times. The chain has TRBV10-3 and TRBJ2-5; 7 bases line up with TRBD2. The CDR3 covers 14 residues. CDR1 is ENHRY, CDR2 SYGVKD, per germline. Unmatched junction bases numbered 6, after V lost 5 bases and J lost 3 bases. The CDR3 sequence is CAISPRLAEETQYF. CDR3 DNA: TGTGCCATCAGTCCTCGACTAGCTGAAGAGACCCAGTACTTC.